One and the same sample provided the 13 T cell receptor beta chains below, sequenced in a study of T cell changes during pregnancy in multiple sclerosis. The protocol was immunoSEQ multiplex PCR, while the TCRdb copy is restricted to in-frame clones and leaves out a portion. The sample has roughly 80,000 clones; roughly 93% are singletons. The sequencing here drew on peripheral blood, taken in the second trimester of pregnancy. These receptors were taken from a female donor with multiple sclerosis, enrolled in a pregnancy study.

This clone was detected only once. This chain uses TRBV18 with TRBJ1-1, with no clear D. Germline CDR1 and CDR2: KGHSH and LQKENI. CDR3 size: 13 residues. The V end was cut by 1 base, the J end by 3 bases, with 6 bases between. CDR3 sequence (DNA): TGTGCCAGCTCACCACGCGGGGACACTGAAGCTTTCTTT. As protein: CASSPRGDTEAFF.

The chain recombines TRBV7-9 with TRBJ2-7, with a tentative D call TRBD1 (6 bases). Germline-derived CDR1 and CDR2 are SEHNR and FQNEAQ (reference sequence). The CDR3 consists of 16 residues. V lost 9 bases and J lost 4, with 25 bases in between. CDR3 DNA sequence: TGTGCCAGTTTAGGCCCCCGTGGCACAGGGAATTACGAGCAGTACTTC. Protein: CASLGPRGTGNYEQYF.

J is TRBJ1-1 and V is TRBV19; 9 bases fit TRBD1. The germline V gene encodes CDR1 LNHDA and CDR2 SQIVND (reference sequence). This CDR3 contains 16 residues. Trimming took 6 bases from V and 5 from J; bases not matched to a gene: 13. The CDR3 nucleotides read TGTGCCAGTAGCTTCGCCGGGACAGGGATTGGGACTGAAGCTTTCTTT. Amino acid sequence: CASSFAGTGIGTEAFF.

The chain couples TRBV30 to TRBJ1-2; D not resolved. This CDR3 is 14 amino acids long. V gave up 3 bases and J gave up 5 bases, with 16 bases separating them. The germline gives CDR1 GTSNPN, CDR2 SVGIG (reference sequence). The chain's CDR3 is CAWSADIRGYGYTF. The DNA of the CDR3 is TGTGCCTGGAGCGCCGACATCCGAGGGTATGGCTACACCTTC.

The CDR3 nucleotides are TGTGCCAGCAGCTTGCCTCGGACAAGAGGAGACAATGAGCAGTTCTTC. Its protein is CASSLPRTRGDNEQFF. The chain combines TRBV5-4 with TRBJ2-1; a weak D match, TRBD1 (5 bases). Germline V CDR1 and CDR2: SGHNT, YYREEE (reference sequence). The CDR3 totals 16 residues. Trimming cost V 1 base and J 5 bases, with 16 bases left between them.

J is TRBJ1-2 and V is TRBV7-3; D is uncertain. This CDR3 spans 14 amino acids. Trimming shortened V by 1 base and J by 7 bases, and 13 bases separated the two germline ends. Looked up from germline, CDR1 is SGHTA and CDR2 is FQGTGA. The CDR3 region has the DNA TGTGCCAGCAGCTTAAAACGAGACACTTCTGGCTACACCTTC. Translated, it gives CASSLKRDTSGYTF.

V and J are TRBV29-1 and TRBJ1-4, with D perhaps matching TRBD1 (6 bases). This CDR3 spans 13 amino acids. With 7 bases removed from V and 2 bases from J, the gap between germline ends came to 11 bases. The germline CDR1 and CDR2 sequences are SQVTM and ANQGSEA. This CDR3 reads CSAITGTNEKLFF. The DNA of the CDR3 is TGCAGCGCGATAACAGGGACTAATGAAAAACTGTTTTTT.

This CDR3 reads CSVAAGEGGYTF. DNA for the CDR3: TGCAGCGTTGCGGCAGGGGAGGGAGGCTACACCTTC. The chain links TRBV29-1 to TRBJ1-2; weak D call: TRBD1 (6 bases). V lost 4 bases to trimming and J lost 8 bases, with 14 bases between them. This CDR3 region has 12 residues. CDR1 and CDR2 from the germline V gene are SQVTM and ANQGSEA.

The chain carries TRBV6-1 and TRBJ1-1, with unresolved D. The CDR3 runs to 15 residues. The germline CDR1 and CDR2 sequences are MNHNS and SASEGT. The V end lost 6 bases, the J end lost 2 bases, and 16 bases lay between the germline ends. The CDR3 spells CASSSGKTFNTEAFF. In DNA form, the CDR3 reads TGTGCCAGCAGCTCAGGTAAAACTTTTAACACTGAAGCTTTCTTT.

The chain employs TRBV6-5 and TRBJ2-5; D is perhaps TRBD1 (6 bases). The V gene's germline CDR1 is MNHEY and CDR2 SVGAGI. Deletions cut 2 bases from V and 5 bases from J, with 6 bases between. CDR3 length: 12 amino acids. CDR3 protein: CASSYTGETQYF. The CDR3 DNA reads as TGTGCCAGCAGTTACACAGGGGAGACCCAGTACTTC.

The chain has TRBV25-1 and TRBJ1-3; TRBD1 might be the D (5 bases). With 8 bases removed from V and 8 bases from J, the gap between germline ends came to 19 bases. This CDR3 is 14 amino acids long. CDR1 is MGHDK and CDR2 is SYGVNS in the germline V gene. The CDR3: CASQQTGTADTIYF. CDR3 in DNA: TGTGCCAGCCAACAAACCGGGACTGCTGACACCATATATTTT.

V usage is TRBV11-2 and J usage is TRBJ1-4; possible D gene TRBD1, 6 bases. This CDR3 has 19 residues. In germline, CDR1 is SGHAT, CDR2 FQNNGV. Trimming left V 4 bases short and J 5 bases short, with 26 bases between. The CDR3 region has the DNA TGTGCCAGCAGCTCGTTCGGTAGTAGGCTGTTGGGGGCAAATGAAAAACTGTTTTTT. Translated, it gives CASSSFGSRLLGANEKLFF. The variable domain in full, with the rest retrieved from reference TRBV11-2 and TRBJ1-4, is EAGVAQSPRYKIIEKRQSVAFWCNPISGHATLYWYQQILGQGPKLLIQFQNNGVVDDSQLPKDRFSAERLKGVDSTLKIQPAKLEDSAVYLCASSSFGSRLLGANEKLFFGSGTQLSVL.

The chain is built from TRBV10-2 and TRBJ2-7, with 9 nucleotides matching TRBD1. The CDR3 has 14 residues. V lost 8 bases to trimming and J lost 3 bases; unmatched junction nucleotides: 8. Germline CDR1 and CDR2: WSHSY and SAAADI. The CDR3 protein is CASDRTGGGYEQYF. As DNA, the CDR3 is TGCGCCAGCGATAGAACAGGGGGCGGCTACGAGCAGTACTTC.